Listed below are T cell receptor beta chains from one sample, sequenced in a study of blood T cell repertoires in COVID-19. Sequencing was performed with immunoSEQ multiplex PCR; in TCRdb, only in-frame clones are kept and a portion is missing. The sample holds some 270,000 clones, about 91% seen once. The sequencing input was PBMCs or T cells enriched from blood (not recorded which). The receptors shown here come from a man between 35 and 55 years old who had been exposed to COVID-19. The CDR3 runs from the conserved cysteine through the conserved F or W. A D gene is named only where the DNA matches it firmly. The size field is filled for only some rows; it gives once, few, many or a size class.

j_call v_call clone_size d_call cdr3_nt cdr3_aa
TRBJ2-7 TRBV5-1 once TRBD2 TGCGCCAGCAGCTTGGGCCTAGCGGGACCCTACGAGCAGTACTTC CASSLGLAGPYEQYF
TRBJ1-2 TRBV24-1 once TRBD1 TGTGCCACCAGTGATCCACAGGGGCAGAAAGGCTACACCTTC CATSDPQGQKGYTF
TRBJ2-7 TRBV3-1/TRBV3-2 . TRBD1 TGTGCCAGCAGCCTGGGACAGGGGAACGAGCAGTACTTC CASSLGQGNEQYF
TRBJ2-3 TRBV11-3 . . TGTGCCAGCAGCGGCCGGGACACTGGCACAGATACGCAGTATTTT CASSGRDTGTDTQYF
TRBJ1-1 TRBV28 once . TGTGCCTGCCGCACGGGGGGAAGGATGAACACTGAAGCTTTCTTT CACRTGGRMNTEAFF
TRBJ1-1 TRBV19 . TRBD1 TGTGCCAGTAGTCAACAGGGGGCTGTTGCTTTCTTT CASSQQGAVAFF
TRBJ2-1 TRBV19 . TRBD2 TGTGCCGGAGGGGAGGGCTCCTACAATGAGCAGTTCTTC CAGGEGSYNEQFF
TRBJ2-5 TRBV28 . . TGTGCCAGCGGAGGGTCCGGAGAGACCCAGTACTTC CASGGSGETQYF
TRBJ1-4 TRBV5-1 . . TGCGCCAGCAGCTTGGAAGGCAGGGGATATGAAAAACTGTTTTTT CASSLEGRGYEKLFF
TRBJ2-1 TRBV30 . TRBD1 TGTGCCTGGAGCCGACAGGGGGCGCTTTCAGCGGTCTTC CAWSRQGALSAVF
TRBJ2-1 TRBV9 . TRBD2 TGTGCCAGCAGCGTAGAAGCGGGAGGCTACAATGAGCAGTTCTTC CASSVEAGGYNEQFF
TRBJ2-5 TRBV29-1 . . TGCAGCGTCCTGGGACTGAACCAAGAGACCCAGTACTTC CSVLGLNQETQYF
TRBJ1-5 TRBV30 . TRBD1 TGTGCCTGGAGACAACAGGGGACTCAGCCCCAGCATTTT CAWRQQGTQPQHF
TRBJ1-5 TRBV6-1 . . TGTGCCAGCAGTGAAGATGCAGGGCGCAATCAGCCCCAGCATTTT CASSEDAGRNQPQHF
TRBJ1-1 TRBV5-6 . TRBD1 TGTGCCAGCAGCTTGAGGACAGGGGTAACTGAAGCTTTCTTT CASSLRTGVTEAFF
TRBJ2-7 TRBV6-5 . TRBD1 TGTGCCAGCAGTTACGACAGGGCTTCCTACGAGCAGTACTTC CASSYDRASYEQYF
TRBJ2-1 TRBV19 . . TGTGCCAGTAGTATTGAGACTAGTGCTGAGCAGTTCTTC CASSIETSAEQFF
TRBJ2-1 TRBV5-1 . TRBD2 TGCGCCAGCAGCTCTGTGACTAGCGGCTCCTACAATGAGCAGTTCTTC CASSSVTSGSYNEQFF
TRBJ1-5 TRBV3-1/TRBV3-2 . . TGTGCCAGCAGCCAAGATTCCTATAGCAATCAGCCCCAGCATTTT CASSQDSYSNQPQHF
TRBJ2-7 TRBV4-1 few TRBD1 TGCGCCAGCAGCCAAGTGACAGGGGGTATTTACGAGCAGTACTTC CASSQVTGGIYEQYF
TRBJ2-2 TRBV27 . . TGTGCCAGCCTTGGGCAGAGAAACACCGGGGAGCTGTTTTTT CASLGQRNTGELFF
TRBJ1-1 TRBV2 once TRBD1 TGTGCCAGCAGGGACAGGGGGGACACTGAAGCTTTCTTT CASRDRGDTEAFF
TRBJ1-2 TRBV29-1 . TRBD1 TGCAGCGTTGAATCACAGGGGGCCTATGGCTACACCTTC CSVESQGAYGYTF
TRBJ1-2 TRBV28 . . TGTGCCAGCAGTTTAAATCCGCGGGGGCGAGGGAATGGCTACACCTTC CASSLNPRGRGNGYTF
TRBJ1-1 TRBV24-1 . . TGTGCCACCAGTGACTCAGGGGCGGAAGCTTTCTTT CATSDSGAEAFF
TRBJ2-2 TRBV2 once . TGTGCCAGCAGTGAGGTGGGCAGGATGGGGGAGCTGTTTTTT CASSEVGRMGELFF
TRBJ2-1 TRBV7-2 once TRBD1 TGTGCCAGCAGCTTAGCAGGGACAGTCAATGAGCAGTTCTTC CASSLAGTVNEQFF
TRBJ2-2 TRBV2 . TRBD2 TGTGCCAGCAGGGGACTAGCGGGAAACACCGGGGAGCTGTTTTTT CASRGLAGNTGELFF
TRBJ2-7 TRBV10-3 . TRBD2 TGTGCCATCAGTGGGGGACTAGCGGGAGTATACGAGCAGTACTTC CAISGGLAGVYEQYF
TRBJ2-1 TRBV24-1 . TRBD2 TGTGCCACCAGTGATGGACTAGCGGTATACAATGAGCAGTTCTTC CATSDGLAVYNEQFF
TRBJ2-1 TRBV5-1 . . TGCGCCAGCAGCTTGAGAGGTTCTGACGGGTACAATGAGCAGTTCTTC CASSLRGSDGYNEQFF
TRBJ1-5 TRBV30 few TRBD1 TGTGCCTGGAATGCTATTACAGGGGGGCGCAATCAGCCCCAGCATTTT CAWNAITGGRNQPQHF
TRBJ1-1 TRBV5-1 . . TGCGCCAGCAGCAGGGAGGCCAACACTGAAGCTTTCTTT CASSREANTEAFF
TRBJ2-7 TRBV4-2 . TRBD2 TGTGCCAGCAGCCTTGTGGGGTCGGGGGGCTCCTACGAGCAGTACTTC CASSLVGSGGSYEQYF
TRBJ2-3 TRBV18 . . TGTGCCAGCTCACCCATGACGGGGATTGGCACAGATACGCAGTATTTT CASSPMTGIGTDTQYF
TRBJ2-7 TRBV5-1 . TRBD1 TGCGCCAGCAACCGAGGGACAGACATCTACGAGCAGTACTTC CASNRGTDIYEQYF
TRBJ2-1 TRBV14 . TRBD2 TGTGCCAGCAGCCAGCAAAGCGGGAGGCTGAATGAGCAGTTCTTC CASSQQSGRLNEQFF
TRBJ1-3 TRBV7-6 . . TGTGCCAGCAGCTTAGCGGAGAGAGGGGGGGAAGCTGGAAACACCATATATTTT CASSLAERGGEAGNTIYF
TRBJ2-3 TRBV11-3 . . TGTGCCAGCAGCCGACTGGGGACTAGCACAGATACGCAGTATTTT CASSRLGTSTDTQYF
TRBJ1-1 TRBV19 . TRBD1 TGTGCCAGTAGGGACGGACAGGTGAACACTGAAGCTTTCTTT CASRDGQVNTEAFF
TRBJ1-1 TRBV4-3 . TRBD1 TGCGCCAGCAGTCTGACAGGGGGCCGGTACACTGAAGCTTTCTTT CASSLTGGRYTEAFF
TRBJ1-1 TRBV29-1 . TRBD1 TGCAGCGTCGGGACAGGGCATAACACTGAAGCTTTCTTT CSVGTGHNTEAFF
TRBJ2-1 TRBV10-3 . . TGTGCCATCAGTAGCGCGATAGACAATGAGCAGTTCTTC CAISSAIDNEQFF
TRBJ1-1 TRBV19 . . TGTGCCAGTAGTATAGTCACAGACAGGTTGAACACTGAAGCTTTCTTT CASSIVTDRLNTEAFF
TRBJ2-7 TRBV2 . . TGTGCCAGCAGTGAAGATCGGACAGTAACCTACGAGCAGTACTTC CASSEDRTVTYEQYF
TRBJ1-6 TRBV19 . . TGTGCCAGTAGTGCAGGGGCGACGAATTCACCCCTCCACTTT CASSAGATNSPLHF
TRBJ1-2 TRBV11-2 . . TGTGCCAGCAGCTCTAACACAGAGAACTATGGCTACACCTTC CASSSNTENYGYTF
TRBJ2-5 TRBV4-1 . . TGCGCCAGCAGCCAAGATCTCACCCTATCGGAGACCCAGTACTTC CASSQDLTLSETQYF